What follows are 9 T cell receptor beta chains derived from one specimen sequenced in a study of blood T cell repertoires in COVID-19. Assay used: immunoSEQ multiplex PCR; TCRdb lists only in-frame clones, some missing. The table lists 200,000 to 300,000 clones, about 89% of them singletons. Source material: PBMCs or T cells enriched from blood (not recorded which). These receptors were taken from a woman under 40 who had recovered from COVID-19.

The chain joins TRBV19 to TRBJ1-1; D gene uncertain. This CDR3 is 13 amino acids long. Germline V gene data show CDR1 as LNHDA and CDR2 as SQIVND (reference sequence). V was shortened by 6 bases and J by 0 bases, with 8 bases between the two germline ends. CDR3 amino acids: CASRYSMNTEAFF. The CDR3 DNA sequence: TGTGCCAGTAGGTACAGCATGAACACTGAAGCTTTCTTT.

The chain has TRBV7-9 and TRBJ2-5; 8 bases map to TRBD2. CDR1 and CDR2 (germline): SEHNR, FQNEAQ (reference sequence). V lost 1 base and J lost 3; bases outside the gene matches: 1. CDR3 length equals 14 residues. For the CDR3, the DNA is TGTGCCAGCAGCTTAGGGCGGGGGGAAGAGACCCAGTACTTC. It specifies CASSLGRGEETQYF.

DNA for the CDR3: TGTGCCAGCAGGTGGATCTCGGGTACGCAGTATTTT. It yields the protein CASRWISGTQYF. The gene calls are TRBV28 and TRBJ2-3; D remains unclear. V was pared by 6 bases and J by 8 bases, with 12 bases between. Germline CDR1 MDHEN, CDR2 SYDVKM. This CDR3 contains 12 residues. Full variable domain (remainder filled in from reference TRBV28 and TRBJ2-3): DVKVTQSSRYLVKRTGEKVFLECVQDMDHENMFWYRQDPGLGLRLIYFSYDVKMKEKGDIPEGYSVSREKKERFSLILESASTNQTSMYLCASRWISGTQYFGPGTRLTVL.

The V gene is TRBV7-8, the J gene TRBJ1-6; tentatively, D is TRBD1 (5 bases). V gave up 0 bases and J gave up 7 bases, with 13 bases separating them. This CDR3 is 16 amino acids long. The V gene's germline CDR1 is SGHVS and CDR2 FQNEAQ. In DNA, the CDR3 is TGTGCCAGCAGCTTAGCGCCCACAGGCACCAATTCACCCCTCCACTTT. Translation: CASSLAPTGTNSPLHF.

Here the CDR3 DNA reads TGCGCCACTTCCCCAGGGGGTCAGGGCTACACCTTC. Translating gives CATSPGGQGYTF. V gene TRBV10-2 combines with J gene TRBJ1-2; 7 nucleotides match TRBD1. Losses at the gene ends were 10 bases for V and 8 bases for J; bases not matched to a gene: 10. Germline V gene data show CDR1 as WSHSY and CDR2 as SAAADI. CDR3 length equals 12 residues.

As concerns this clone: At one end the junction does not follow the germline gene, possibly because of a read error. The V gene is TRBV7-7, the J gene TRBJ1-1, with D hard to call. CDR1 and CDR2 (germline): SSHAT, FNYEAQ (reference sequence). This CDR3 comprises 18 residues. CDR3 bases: TGTGCTAGCAGCTTAAACATCCCCGACGCCGGGTGGGTCACTGAAGCTTTCTTT. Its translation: CASSLNIPDAGWVTEAFF.

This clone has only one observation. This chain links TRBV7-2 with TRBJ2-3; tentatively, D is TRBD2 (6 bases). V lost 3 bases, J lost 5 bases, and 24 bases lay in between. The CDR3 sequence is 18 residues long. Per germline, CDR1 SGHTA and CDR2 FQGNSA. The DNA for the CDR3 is TGTGCCAGCAGCTTGGCACTGGGGCGGGATTATTTTGGAGATACGCAGTATTTT. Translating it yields CASSLALGRDYFGDTQYF.

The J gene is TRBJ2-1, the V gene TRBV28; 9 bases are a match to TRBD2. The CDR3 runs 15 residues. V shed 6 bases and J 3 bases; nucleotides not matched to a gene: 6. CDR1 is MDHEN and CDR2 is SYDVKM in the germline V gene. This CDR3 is CASRLAGAGYNEQFF. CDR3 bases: TGTGCCAGCAGATTAGCGGGAGCGGGCTACAATGAGCAGTTCTTC.

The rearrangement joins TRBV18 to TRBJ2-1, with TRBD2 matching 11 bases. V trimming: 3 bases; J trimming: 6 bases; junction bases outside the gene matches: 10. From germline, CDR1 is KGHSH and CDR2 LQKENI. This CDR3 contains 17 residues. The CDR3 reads CASSPSRSTSGVNEQFF. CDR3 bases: TGTGCCAGCTCACCTTCCAGGTCGACTAGCGGGGTCAATGAGCAGTTCTTC.